One sample yielded the 25 T cell receptor beta chains listed below, sequenced in a study of shared clonotypes between healthy human individuals. Using immunoSEQ multiplex PCR, the repertoire was profiled, and TCRdb retains in-frame clones only, with some absent. The sample holds 2.3 million or so clones, 93% seen once. Specimen: naive CD4+ T cells from PBMCs. Subset denoted: CD45RA+ positively selected. The receptors were sampled from a man aged 18 to 30 in good health. Some clones in this sample may be carry-over from other donors' samples.

The chain combines TRBV5-4 with TRBJ2-4; TRBD1 matches at 7 bases. V shed 2 bases, J shed 2 bases, and the junction held 4 bases outside the gene matches. Germline CDR1 reads SGHNT; CDR2 reads YYREEE (reference sequence). CDR3 length: 15 amino acids. The CDR3 DNA reads TGTGCCAGCAGCTTTGAGGGGGCGACCAAAAACATTCAGTACTTC. This sequence encodes CASSFEGATKNIQYF.

The genes are TRBV5-1 and TRBJ2-2; D unclear. The CDR3 runs 15 residues. Germline V CDR1 and CDR2: SGHRS, YFSETQ. The ends were cut back, 0 bases at V and 8 bases at J, with 14 bases in the middle. CDR3 loop: CASSLGHANGGELFF. In nucleotides, the CDR3 is TGCGCCAGCAGCTTGGGACACGCCAATGGGGGGGAGCTGTTTTTT.

The chain links TRBV29-1 to TRBJ1-4; D perhaps matches TRBD1 (5 bases). Trimming removed 6 bases at V and 7 bases at J, with 18 bases between. From germline, CDR1 is SQVTM and CDR2 ANQGSEA. CDR3 size: 14 residues. The CDR3 here is CSVGLVNRGEKLFF. CDR3 bases: TGCAGCGTAGGATTAGTCAATAGGGGTGAAAAACTGTTTTTT.

The chain recombines TRBV5-1 with TRBJ1-1; perhaps TRBD1 as D (5 bases). Germline V lookup: CDR1 SGHRS, CDR2 YFSETQ. The CDR3 spans 13 residues. V lost 7 bases and J 7 bases, leaving 17 bases between the germline ends. CDR3 sequence: CASRDARLSEAFF. DNA for the CDR3: TGCGCCAGCCGGGACGCCCGTCTAAGTGAAGCTTTCTTT. Filled out from reference TRBV5-1 and TRBJ1-1, the complete variable domain reads KAGVTQTPRYLIKTRGQQVTLSCSPISGHRSVSWYQQTPGQGLQFLFEYFSETQRNKGNFPGRFSGRQFSNSRSEMNVSTLELGDSALYLCASRDARLSEAFFGQGTRLTVV.

The chain has TRBV28 and TRBJ1-2; 8 bases align to TRBD1. The trim removed 6 bases at V and 7 bases at J, leaving 7 bases unmatched. CDR3 length: 13 residues. Germline V gives CDR1 MDHEN, CDR2 SYDVKM. The CDR3 sequence: CASSTPGGSGYTF. In nucleotides, the CDR3 is TGTGCCAGCAGCACACCAGGGGGCAGTGGCTACACCTTC.

This rearrangement joins TRBV28 to TRBJ2-3; D uncertain. The CDR3 loop spans 12 amino acids. V lost 6 bases and J lost 2, with 6 bases in between. From germline, CDR1 is MDHEN and CDR2 SYDVKM. In nucleotides, the CDR3 is TGTGCCAGCAGGGAGAACACAGATACGCAGTATTTT. Amino acid sequence: CASRENTDTQYF.

About this clone: Other DNA sequences in this sample translate to the same CDR3. The rearrangement uses TRBV5-6 and TRBJ2-5; D is unresolved. The V end lost 0 bases, the J end lost 5 bases, and 8 bases lay between the germline ends. This CDR3 has 13 residues. Germline V gene data show CDR1 as SGHDT and CDR2 as YYEEEE. The CDR3 DNA sequence: TGTGCCAGCAGCTTGGGCCAGGAGGAGACCCAGTACTTC. Its protein product is CASSLGQEETQYF.

This clone showed up just once. The chain joins TRBV4-1 to TRBJ2-5; weak D call: TRBD2 (5 bases). CDR1 and CDR2 (germline): MGHRA, YSYEKL. The CDR3 extends over 12 amino acids. Deletions cut 3 bases from V and 5 bases from J, with 7 bases between. CDR3 DNA: TGCGCCAGCAGCCACCGCGGGGAGACCCAGTACTTC. Translated: CASSHRGETQYF.

This chain uses TRBV7-6 with TRBJ2-2, with D perhaps assigned TRBD1 or TRBD2 (6 bases each). The V gene lost 6 bases and the J gene lost 3 bases, with 14 bases spanning the gap. Looked up from germline, CDR1 is SGHVS and CDR2 is FNYEAQ. This CDR3 spans 15 amino acids. In DNA form, the CDR3 reads TGTGCCAGCAGGCCCGTGGGGGGCCACACCGGGGAGCTGTTTTTT. Protein product: CASRPVGGHTGELFF.

The J gene is TRBJ2-3, the V gene TRBV5-4; 13 nucleotides match TRBD2. The CDR3 extends over 15 amino acids. Germline loops: CDR1 SGHNT, CDR2 YYREEE (reference sequence). V was clipped by 6 bases and J by 6 bases; unmatched bases: 7. Here the CDR3 DNA reads TGTGCCAGCACCACTAGCGGGAGGGGGTCGGATACGCAGTATTTT. Residues: CASTTSGRGSDTQYF. The complete variable domain, with remaining parts taken from reference TRBV5-4 and TRBJ2-3, reads ETGVTQSPTHLIKTRGQQVTLRCSSQSGHNTVSWYQQALGQGPQFIFQYYREEENGRGNFPPRFSGLQFPNYSSELNVNALELDDSALYLCASTTSGRGSDTQYFGPGTRLTVL.

To note about this clone: This same CDR3 is encoded by further DNA sequences in the sample. This rearrangement joins TRBV28 to TRBJ1-2; unclear D gene. The CDR3 loop spans 12 amino acids. Germline CDR1 and CDR2: MDHEN and SYDVKM. V lost 1 base and J 4 bases, leaving 4 bases between the germline ends. The CDR3 spells CASSLSGYGYTF. CDR3 coding DNA: TGTGCCAGCAGTTTATCCGGCTATGGCTACACCTTC.

The chain employs TRBV4-2 and TRBJ2-1; 10 bases match TRBD2. Germline V lookup: CDR1 LGHNA, CDR2 YNFKEQ. The CDR3 has 16 amino acids. Losses at the gene ends were 0 bases for V and 8 bases for J; bases not matched to a gene: 7. CDR3: CASSQDLASGSDEQFF. The DNA of the CDR3 is TGTGCCAGCAGCCAAGATCTGGCTAGCGGGAGCGATGAGCAGTTCTTC.

The chain couples TRBV11-3 to TRBJ2-5; possible D gene TRBD2, 6 bases. Trimming pared 1 base from V and 5 bases from J, leaving 20 bases between. The CDR3 length is 17 residues. Germline CDR1 SGHNT, CDR2 YENEEA. CDR3 protein: CASSLGLSVPAGETQYF. The DNA for the CDR3 is TGTGCCAGCAGCTTAGGACTGAGCGTACCGGCGGGGGAGACCCAGTACTTC.

The chain combines TRBV5-1 with TRBJ1-2; possible D gene TRBD1, 6 bases. Per germline, CDR1 SGHRS and CDR2 YFSETQ. CDR3 size: 14 residues. The V end was cut by 4 bases, the J end by 7 bases, with 17 bases between. CDR3 nucleotide sequence: TGCGCCAGCAGCCCCCTCGTTGGGGGGCCTGGCTACACCTTC. Encoded protein: CASSPLVGGPGYTF.

The genes are TRBV15 and TRBJ2-5, with a tentative D call TRBD1 (6 bases). V was clipped by 1 base and J by 3 bases, with 15 bases between them. Germline V gene data show CDR1 as LNHNV and CDR2 as YYDKDF (reference sequence). The CDR3 has 16 amino acids. CDR3 in amino acids: CATSRASGVGEETQYF. The CDR3 nucleotides read TGTGCCACCAGCAGAGCGTCAGGGGTCGGGGAAGAGACCCAGTACTTC.

The V gene is TRBV5-1, the J gene TRBJ2-2; TRBD2 is a possible D gene (10 bases). The CDR3 sequence is 21 residues long. CDR1 and CDR2 (germline): SGHRS, YFSETQ. The V end lost 5 bases, the J end lost 6 bases, and 35 bases lay between the germline ends. The CDR3 nucleotides are TGCGCCAGCAGTACAGGGGGCAGGCTAGCGGGAGCACTTTCCGGTCCCGGGGAGCTGTTTTTT. This gives the protein CASSTGGRLAGALSGPGELFF.

This chain links TRBV7-3 with TRBJ1-1, with no clear D. The V gene's germline CDR1 is SGHTA and CDR2 FQGTGA. V gave up 2 bases and J gave up 12 bases, with 16 bases separating them. The CDR3 runs to 13 residues. Here the CDR3 reads CASSLRAMGIPFF. CDR3 DNA sequence: TGTGCCAGCAGCTTACGAGCGATGGGAATTCCTTTCTTT.

The chain uses TRBV7-2 and TRBJ2-5; 10 bases fit TRBD2. The J call may be wrong; the DNA end is better matched by TRBJ2-7. Germline values: CDR1 SGHTA, CDR2 FQGNSA. The CDR3 is 16 residues long. The CDR3 DNA reads as TGTGCCAGCAGCCGAGTCCCTAGCGGGAGTTCCTACGAGCAGTACTTC. Its translation is CASSRVPSGSSYEQYF.

V is TRBV7-9 and J is TRBJ1-1, with D uncertain. CDR3 length: 15 amino acids. V lost 8 bases to trimming and J lost 2 bases, with 18 bases between them. Per germline, CDR1 SEHNR and CDR2 FQNEAQ (reference sequence). CDR3 coding DNA: TGTGCCAGCCTAAAGGAGGGCGTAACTAACACTGAAGCTTTCTTT. This sequence encodes CASLKEGVTNTEAFF.

The chain joins TRBV19 to TRBJ1-1; D is unresolved. This CDR3 contains 15 residues. The germline gives CDR1 LNHDA, CDR2 SQIVND (reference sequence). The germline V and J ends were trimmed by 3 bases and 4 bases, with 15 bases remaining between them. The CDR3, as DNA: TGTGCCAGTAGTATTGGTCTCTCCGTGGTCACTGAAGCTTTCTTT. Encoded protein: CASSIGLSVVTEAFF.

This clone appeared once. This chain links TRBV27 with TRBJ1-2, with TRBD1 matching over 10 bases. CDR1 is MNHEY, CDR2 SMNVEV, per germline (reference sequence). Germline trimming cut 6 bases from V and 5 bases from J; bases unmatched to any gene: 3. This CDR3 comprises 13 residues. The CDR3 region is CASRTGQGYGYTF. CDR3 coding DNA: TGTGCCAGCAGGACGGGACAGGGGTATGGCTACACCTTC.

A single count supports this clone. The CDR3 is CASSGAGATSGANVLTF. In DNA, the CDR3 is TGCGCCAGCAGCGGAGCAGGGGCCACCTCTGGGGCCAACGTCCTGACTTTC. This chain links TRBV5-1 with TRBJ2-6; D might be TRBD1 (6 bases). The V gene lost 4 bases and the J gene lost 0 bases, with 14 bases spanning the gap. The CDR3 has 17 amino acids. The germline gives CDR1 SGHRS, CDR2 YFSETQ.

The rearrangement links TRBV28 to TRBJ1-2; unclear D gene. The CDR3 has 12 amino acids. Germline V gene sequence: CDR1 MDHEN, CDR2 SYDVKM. Trimming stripped 5 bases from V and 7 bases from J, with 11 bases between. The CDR3 DNA reads as TGTGCCAGCAGTCCCCCATCGGTTGGCTACACCTTC. Amino acid sequence: CASSPPSVGYTF.

The gene calls are TRBV28 and TRBJ2-2; 8 nucleotides agree with TRBD1. Germline CDR1 is MDHEN and CDR2 is SYDVKM. The CDR3 extends over 16 amino acids. With 3 bases clipped from V and 3 bases from J, the junction kept 6 bases outside the gene matches. In DNA, the CDR3 is TGTGCCAGCAGTTTTAGGGACAGGCCCTACACCGGGGAGCTGTTTTTT. Its protein is CASSFRDRPYTGELFF.

The chain combines TRBV6-5 with TRBJ2-1, with 11 bases identical to TRBD1. The CDR3 runs 13 residues. The germline V gene encodes CDR1 MNHEY and CDR2 SVGAGI. With V trimmed by 6 bases and J by 12 bases, 7 bases remained unmatched. This chain's CDR3 is CASRPGQGGGQFF. DNA for the CDR3: TGTGCCAGCAGACCGGGACAGGGGGGCGGGCAGTTCTTC.